This passage covers 15 T cell receptor beta chains from one sample sequenced in a study of control samples from healthy donors and cancer patients. Some clones are missing from TCRdb's copy, which holds only in-frame ones; the method was immunoSEQ multiplex PCR. Here the sample spans about 160,000 clones, roughly 92% being singletons. The specimen was blood. Source of these receptors: a woman aged 30 to 39 in good health.

The chain recombines TRBV5-8 with TRBJ1-5; 10 bases are shared with TRBD1. Germline assignment: CDR1 SGHTS and CDR2 YDEGEE. The CDR3 is made up of 13 amino acids. V was clipped by 5 bases and J by 6 bases; unmatched bases: 2. This CDR3 is CASRGTGAQPQHF. DNA of the CDR3: TGTGCCAGCAGGGGGACAGGGGCTCAGCCCCAGCATTTT. Full variable domain (rest looked up from reference TRBV5-8 and TRBJ1-5): EAGVTQSPTHLIKTRGQQATLRCSPISGHTSVYWYQQALGLGLQFLLWYDEGEERNRGNFPPRFSGRQFPNYSSELNVNALELEDSALYLCASRGTGAQPQHFGDGTRLSIL.

This clone was seen once. CDR3 amino acids: CASAGQGIGTDTQYF. The CDR3 DNA reads as TGTGCCAGCGCGGGACAGGGGATTGGCACAGATACGCAGTATTTT. V and J are TRBV25-1 and TRBJ2-3; 10 bases agree with TRBD1. The CDR3 contains 15 residues. Germline loops: CDR1 MGHDK, CDR2 SYGVNS. V shed 8 bases, J shed 1 base, and the junction held 6 bases outside the gene matches.

The chain combines TRBV9 with TRBJ1-3; D not resolved. The CDR3 is 15 residues long. Germline CDR1 reads SGDLS; CDR2 reads YYNGEE. V lost 4 bases and J lost 2, with 13 bases in between. The CDR3 DNA is TGTGCCAGCAGCCCCTGGGGAGAAGCTGGAAACACCATATATTTT. It encodes CASSPWGEAGNTIYF.

The rearrangement uses TRBV4-1 and TRBJ1-4; the match to TRBD1 covers 8 bases. The CDR3 loop spans 15 amino acids. Germline CDR1 MGHRA, CDR2 YSYEKL. Losses at the gene ends were 0 bases for V and 4 bases for J; bases not matched to a gene: 1. CDR3 nucleotides: TGCGCCAGCAGCCAAGAGGGGACAGGTAATGAAAAACTGTTTTTT. Amino acids: CASSQEGTGNEKLFF.

The J gene is TRBJ2-7, the V gene TRBV21-1; the table's D gene call, TRBD1, was not cross checked with the DNA. TRBV21-1 is tagged as a pseudogene. The CDR3 is 13 amino acids. The chain's CDR3 is CASSEVDKHEQYF. The CDR3 DNA follows: TGTGCCAGCAGCGAAGTGGACAAACACGAGCAGTACTTC.

The chain recombines TRBV13 with TRBJ1-6, with D possibly being TRBD1 (6 bases). Germline V gives CDR1 PRHDT, CDR2 FYEKMQ (reference sequence). Trimming took 6 bases from V and 10 from J, leaving 16 bases between them. This CDR3 region has 14 residues. CDR3 sequence reads: CASSWLGGESPLHF. The CDR3, as DNA: TGTGCCAGCAGTTGGTTGGGGGGCGAGTCACCCCTCCACTTT.

This chain links TRBV24-1 with TRBJ2-6; 7 positions match TRBD1. This CDR3 region has 18 residues. V lost 5 bases to trimming and J lost 0 bases; unmatched junction nucleotides: 9. The germline V gene has CDR1 KGHDR and CDR2 SFDVKD. In nucleotides, the CDR3 is TGTGCCACCAGTGCCAAGGGGACAGTTAGCTCTGGGGCCAACGTCCTGACTTTC. Encoded protein: CATSAKGTVSSGANVLTF.

The chain has TRBV12-3 or TRBV12-4 and TRBJ2-7, with a weak D call TRBD1 (5 bases). CDR3 length: 12 amino acids. Trimming cost V 5 bases and J 5 bases, with 10 bases left between them. The CDR3 region is CASSRQGNEQYF. CDR3 nucleotides: TGTGCCAGCAGTCGCCAGGGTAACGAGCAGTACTTC.

This clone was observed once. The rearrangement joins TRBV5-1 to TRBJ2-6; 8 nucleotides agree with TRBD2. From germline, CDR1 is SGHRS and CDR2 YFSETQ. The trim removed 5 bases at V and 0 bases at J, leaving 4 bases unmatched. This CDR3 comprises 16 residues. DNA for the CDR3: TGCGCCAGCAGGCGGGAGGCCCGCTCTGGGGCCAACGTCCTGACTTTC. Translating it yields CASRREARSGANVLTF.

The count of this clone is one. CDR3 protein: CASSIILGGQPQHF. In DNA, the CDR3 is TGTGCCAGTAGTATCATCCTAGGGGGACAGCCCCAGCATTTT. The chain couples TRBV19 to TRBJ1-5; perhaps TRBD1 as D (6 bases). The germline V gene has CDR1 LNHDA and CDR2 SQIVND (reference sequence). The CDR3 covers 14 residues. Trimming pared 3 bases from V and 7 bases from J, leaving 13 bases between.

The chain combines TRBV28 with TRBJ1-3; a possible D gene is TRBD1 (5 bases). Germline V gives CDR1 MDHEN, CDR2 SYDVKM. V was clipped by 4 bases and J by 0 bases, with 7 bases between them. The CDR3 runs 14 residues. CDR3 sequence (DNA): TGTGCCAGCAGTTCAGGGTACTCTGGAAACACCATATATTTT. Protein product: CASSSGYSGNTIYF.

A single count supports this clone. The chain links TRBV9 to TRBJ2-3; 9 bases are a match to TRBD2. The CDR3 has 16 amino acids. J was trimmed by 0 bases and V by 3 bases; bases with no gene match: 5. Germline CDR1 and CDR2: SGDLS and YYNGEE. In nucleotides, the CDR3 is TGTGCCAGCAGCGCGCGCGGGGGGGACAGCACAGATACGCAGTATTTT. Translating it yields CASSARGGDSTDTQYF.

V gene TRBV9 combines with J gene TRBJ2-1; the D gene is possibly TRBD2 (5 bases). Germline assignment: CDR1 SGDLS and CDR2 YYNGEE. This CDR3 has 15 residues. Trimming pared 1 base from V and 0 bases from J, leaving 8 bases between. Here the CDR3 reads CASSVYGNSYNEQFF. For the CDR3, the DNA is TGTGCCAGCAGCGTATACGGGAACTCCTACAATGAGCAGTTCTTC.

This rearrangement joins TRBV20-1 to TRBJ2-1, with 10 bases fitting TRBD1. CDR3 size: 13 residues. The germline gives CDR1 DFQATT, CDR2 SNEGSKA (reference sequence). The junction had 4 bases not matched to a gene; V was cut back by 3 bases and J by 8 bases. The CDR3 sequence: CSASGQGGYEQFF. CDR3 bases: TGCAGTGCTAGTGGACAGGGGGGGTATGAGCAGTTCTTC.

This clone occurred once. The J gene is TRBJ2-7, the V gene TRBV3-1 (or the pseudogene TRBV3-2); no clear D gene. CDR3 size: 17 residues. V was clipped by 0 bases and J by 2 bases, with 17 bases between them. Germline lookup yields CDR1 LGHDT and CDR2 YNNKEL (reference sequence). The CDR3 DNA reads TGTGCCAGCAGCCAAGACCTCAGGACGGTCGGACCCTACGAGCAGTACTTC. This translates into CASSQDLRTVGPYEQYF.